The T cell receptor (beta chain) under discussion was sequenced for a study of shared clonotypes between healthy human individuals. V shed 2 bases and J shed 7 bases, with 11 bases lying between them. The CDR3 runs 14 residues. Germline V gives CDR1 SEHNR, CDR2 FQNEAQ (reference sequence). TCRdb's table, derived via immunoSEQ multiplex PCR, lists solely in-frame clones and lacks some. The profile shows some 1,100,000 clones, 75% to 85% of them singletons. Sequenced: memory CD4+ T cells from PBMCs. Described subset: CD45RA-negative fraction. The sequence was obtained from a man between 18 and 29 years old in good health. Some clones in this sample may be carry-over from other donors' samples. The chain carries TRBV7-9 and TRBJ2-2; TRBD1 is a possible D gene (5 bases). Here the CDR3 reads CASSLLGAGGELFF. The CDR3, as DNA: TGTGCCAGCAGCTTATTAGGGGCAGGCGGGGAGCTGTTTTTT.